The rows below give T cell receptor beta chains drawn from one sample of a study of T cell responses to AZD1222 COVID-19 vaccine. The assay was immunoSEQ multiplex PCR, and TCRdb's table has in-frame clones only and misses some. The sample carries around 140,000 clones, 92% recorded once. This specimen was peripheral blood, taken on day 0 of AZD1222 vaccination. These receptor sequences come from an adult in good health. CDR3s include the opening cysteine and the closing phenylalanine or tryptophan. A D gene is named only where the DNA matches it firmly. Some rows mark clone size as missing; the rest say once, few, many or name a class of expanded clone.

CDR3nt,CDR3aa,d_gene,v_gene,j_gene,abundance
TGTGCCAGTAACCAGTGGGGTACTCGAGATAGGGAGACCCAGTACTTC,CASNQWGTRDRETQYF,-,TRBV19,TRBJ2-5,-
TGTGCCAGCAGGCGTAATAGCGGGAGTAGGAACACCGGGGAGCTGTTTTTT,CASRRNSGSRNTGELFF,TRBD2,TRBV4-2,TRBJ2-2,once
TGTGCCAGCAACCCGGTTAACGGGTTTAACTATGGCTACACCTTC,CASNPVNGFNYGYTF,-,TRBV2,TRBJ1-2,once
TGTGCCAGCAGTTACTCGTACGCCGGATTAAACTATGGCTACACCTTC,CASSYSYAGLNYGYTF,-,TRBV6-5,TRBJ1-2,-
TGTGCCAGCAGAGGCCACTTGAACACTGAAGCTTTCTTT,CASRGHLNTEAFF,-,TRBV28,TRBJ1-1,-
TGCGCCAGCTCCTACGGTACACAGGGTCCAGATACGCAGTATTTT,CASSYGTQGPDTQYF,-,TRBV5-1,TRBJ2-3,-
TGTGCCAGCAGTCCCACTAGCGTAGTTCCCTACGAGCAGTACTTC,CASSPTSVVPYEQYF,TRBD2,TRBV28,TRBJ2-7,-
TGTGCCAGCGGACTGGGACTTAACTATGGCTACACCTTC,CASGLGLNYGYTF,-,TRBV27,TRBJ1-2,-
TGTGCCAGCAGCTTAGGTGGCAGTTGGAACACTGAAGCTTTCTTT,CASSLGGSWNTEAFF,-,TRBV7-2,TRBJ1-1,-
TGTGCCAGCAGTGAATCCTATGGGGCCAACGTCCTGACTTTC,CASSESYGANVLTF,-,TRBV6-1,TRBJ2-6,-
TGTGCCAGTAGTAAGGGACGGACCTTTGACGAGCAGTACTTC,CASSKGRTFDEQYF,-,TRBV19,TRBJ2-7,-
TGTGCCAGCAGTAGTCACACCGGGGAGCTGTTTTTT,CASSSHTGELFF,-,TRBV2,TRBJ2-2,-
TGTGCCAGCAGCTTGTTGGGGCTCCATGAAAAACTGTTTTTT,CASSLLGLHEKLFF,-,TRBV11-2,TRBJ1-4,-
TGTGCCAGCAGTTCAACGACAGGGCCCGGGAAGCAGTTCTTC,CASSSTTGPGKQFF,TRBD1,TRBV28,TRBJ2-1,once
TGTGCCAGCAGCCAAGCAAATTCACCCCTCCACTTT,CASSQANSPLHF,-,TRBV3-1/TRBV3-2,TRBJ1-6,-
TGTGCCACCAGCAGAGCTGACAGGGGAAGTCTGGAGCAGTTCTTC,CATSRADRGSLEQFF,TRBD1,TRBV15,TRBJ2-1,-
TGTGCCACCAGTGACTCCGGACGAAAGAATCAGCCCCAGCATTTT,CATSDSGRKNQPQHF,-,TRBV24-1,TRBJ1-5,-
TGCGCCAGCAGCCCGTGGACAGGGAGCTCCTATAATTCACCCCTCCACTTT,CASSPWTGSSYNSPLHF,TRBD1,TRBV4-1,TRBJ1-6,-
TGTGCCAGCAGCCGGGGACAGGGGGCCGGTGAGCAGTTCTTC,CASSRGQGAGEQFF,TRBD1,TRBV5-5,TRBJ2-1,-
TGCGCCAGCAGCCTAGTAGACAGGGGTGACACTGAAGCTTTCTTT,CASSLVDRGDTEAFF,TRBD1,TRBV4-1,TRBJ1-1,-
TGTGCCAGCAGCCTGACGGGACGACGAACAGAGGAGACCCAGTACTTC,CASSLTGRRTEETQYF,-,TRBV14,TRBJ2-5,-
TGTGCCAGCAGCTCTATCGGCCCCCTCCACTTT,CASSSIGPLHF,-,TRBV7-9,TRBJ1-6,-